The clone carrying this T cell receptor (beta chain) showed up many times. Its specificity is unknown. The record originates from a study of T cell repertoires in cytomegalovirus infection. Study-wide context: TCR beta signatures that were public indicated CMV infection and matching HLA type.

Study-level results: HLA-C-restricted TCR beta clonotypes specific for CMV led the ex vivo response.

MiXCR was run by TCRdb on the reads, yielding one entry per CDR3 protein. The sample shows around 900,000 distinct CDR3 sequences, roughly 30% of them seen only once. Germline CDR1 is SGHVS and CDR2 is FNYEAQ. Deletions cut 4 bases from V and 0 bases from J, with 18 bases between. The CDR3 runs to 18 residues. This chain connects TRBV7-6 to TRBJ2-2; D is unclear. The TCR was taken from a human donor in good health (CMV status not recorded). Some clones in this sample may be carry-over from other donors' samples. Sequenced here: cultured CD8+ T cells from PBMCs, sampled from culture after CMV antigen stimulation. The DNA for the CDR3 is TGTGCCAGCAGCTCCATGATGTGGGTACCCGCGAACACCGGGGAGCTGTTTTTT. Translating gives CASSSMMWVPANTGELFF.